The present T cell receptor (beta chain) was sequenced within a study of early T cells in non-severe SARS-CoV-2 infection. In this sample, this clonotype turned up a few times. Attachment of unique molecular identifiers was made to individual cDNA molecules. MiXCR was run by TCRdb on the 5' RACE reads, yielding one entry per CDR3 protein. The sample includes about 110,000 distinct CDR3 sequences, about 12% of them seen just once. The CDR3 spans 14 residues. Trimming removed 3 bases at V and 4 bases at J, with 11 bases between. The sample was whole blood, taken at baseline. The receptor comes from an adult who was a healthcare worker with PCR-confirmed SARS-CoV-2 infection or an uninfected control (not recorded which). The chain recombines TRBV12-3 or TRBV12-4 with TRBJ2-3; D ambiguous. The chain's CDR3 is CASSLVVRADTQYF. CDR3 coding DNA: TGTGCCAGCAGTTTGGTGGTAAGGGCAGATACGCAGTATTTT.